One and the same sample provided the 23 T cell receptor beta chains below, sequenced in a study of T cell clonotyping in hematopoietic cell transplantation. Time point given: recipient sample about 28 days before transplant, after cytoreduction. Repertoires were generated with immunoSEQ multiplex PCR, while TCRdb's copy carries only in-frame clones and drops some. The profile shows around 80,000 clones, approximately 95% of them singletons. Specimen: peripheral blood mononuclear cells, collected before stem cell transplant. The source is a woman aged 45 to 65 with acute myeloid leukemia. Some clones in this sample may be carry-over from other donors' samples.

The chain carries TRBV7-8 and TRBJ1-4; TRBD1 is a possible D gene (6 bases). The germline gives CDR1 SGHVS, CDR2 FQNEAQ. Deletions cut 2 bases from V and 4 bases from J, with 17 bases between. CDR3 length: 17 amino acids. The CDR3 reads CASSLRGGARVNEKLFF. As DNA, the CDR3 is TGTGCCAGCAGCTTAAGGGGGGGGGCGCGGGTTAATGAAAAACTGTTTTTT. Based on the CDR3 plus reference TRBV7-8 and TRBJ1-4, the full variable domain is GAGVSQSPRYKVAKRGQDVALRCDPISGHVSLFWYQQALGQGPEFLTYFQNEAQLDKSGLPSDRFFAERPEGSVSTLKIQRTQQEDSAVYLCASSLRGGARVNEKLFFGSGTQLSVL.

J is TRBJ2-4 and V is TRBV6-6; D remains unclear. Germline lookup yields CDR1 MNHNY and CDR2 SVGAGI (reference sequence). The ends were cut back, 6 bases at V and 2 bases at J, with 11 bases in the middle. The CDR3 loop spans 14 amino acids. CDR3 DNA: TGTGCCAGCAGCGGGTATCAGTCCAAAAACATTCAGTACTTC. Amino acid sequence: CASSGYQSKNIQYF.

The chain links TRBV29-1 to TRBJ2-1; 12 nucleotides line up with TRBD2. Germline V lookup: CDR1 SQVTM, CDR2 ANQGSEA. J lost 2 bases, V lost 5 bases, and 1 base had no gene match. The CDR3 loop spans 14 amino acids. CDR3 amino acids: CSVLAGGTYNEQFF. For the CDR3, the DNA is TGCAGCGTTCTAGCGGGGGGGACCTACAATGAGCAGTTCTTC.

This chain links TRBV6-1 with TRBJ1-2; no clear D gene. Between the trimmed V and J ends, which lost 7 bases and 4 bases, there was a span of 7 bases. CDR3 length: 11 amino acids. The germline gives CDR1 MNHNS, CDR2 SASEGT. CDR3 bases: TGTGCCAGCATGCGAATCTATGGCTACACCTTC. It specifies CASMRIYGYTF.

This chain uses TRBV5-1 with TRBJ2-7; 7 bases map to TRBD1. Germline V CDR1 and CDR2: SGHRS, YFSETQ. The CDR3 covers 14 residues. V gave up 5 bases and J gave up 1 base; unmatched junction bases: 6. The CDR3, as DNA: TGCGCCAGCAGTGACAGGGTAGTTTCCTACGAGCAGTACTTC. Translated, it gives CASSDRVVSYEQYF.

The rearrangement joins TRBV10-1 to TRBJ1-2; D unclear. Germline values: CDR1 WNHNN, CDR2 SYGVQD (reference sequence). The CDR3 consists of 15 residues. Trimming pared 0 bases from V and 7 bases from J, leaving 15 bases between. In nucleotides, the CDR3 is TGCGCCAGCAGTGAGTCGAGCACTGGTTATGTTGGCTACACCTTC. It yields the protein CASSESSTGYVGYTF.

V and J are TRBV27 and TRBJ2-7, with 8 bases identical to TRBD2. V shed 5 bases, J shed 3 bases, and the junction held 3 bases outside the gene matches. CDR3 length: 13 amino acids. Germline V lookup: CDR1 MNHEY, CDR2 SMNVEV (reference sequence). The CDR3 DNA is TGTGCCAGCAGTCCTAGCGGGTTCTACGAGCAGTACTTC. It translates to CASSPSGFYEQYF.

V gene TRBV5-1 combines with J gene TRBJ1-1; no clear D gene. Trimming stripped 3 bases from V and 0 bases from J, with 6 bases between. The CDR3 runs to 13 residues. Germline V gives CDR1 SGHRS, CDR2 YFSETQ. The CDR3 nucleotides are TGCGCCAGCAGCTCGGGTATGAACACTGAAGCTTTCTTT. This encodes CASSSGMNTEAFF.

The chain recombines TRBV6-1 with TRBJ1-2; 11 bases map to TRBD1. Germline trimming cut 4 bases from V and 7 bases from J; bases unmatched to any gene: 8. The CDR3 sequence is 15 residues long. Germline CDR1 MNHNS, CDR2 SASEGT. Written as DNA, the CDR3 is TGTGCCAGCAGTGTTGGAGGACAGGGGGCGACTGGCTACACCTTC. It is translated as CASSVGGQGATGYTF.

The CDR3 spells CASSVSGTYNEQFF. Written as DNA, the CDR3 is TGTGCCAGCAGCGTTAGCGGAACCTACAATGAGCAGTTCTTC. The chain has TRBV7-9 and TRBJ2-1, with D perhaps TRBD2 (6 bases). With 5 bases removed from V and 2 bases from J, the gap between germline ends came to 10 bases. This CDR3 is built from 14 residues. Germline V gives CDR1 SEHNR, CDR2 FQNEAQ (reference sequence). Full variable domain (outside the CDR3, taken from reference TRBV7-9 and TRBJ2-1): DTGVSQNPRHKITKRGQNVTFRCDPISEHNRLYWYRQTLGQGPEFLTYFQNEAQLEKSRLLSDRFSAERPKGSFSTLEIQRTEQGDSAMYLCASSVSGTYNEQFFGPGTRLTVL.

V is TRBV6-1 and J is TRBJ1-4; D is unresolved. The CDR3 sequence is 14 residues long. From germline, CDR1 is MNHNS and CDR2 SASEGT. Trimming shortened V by 3 bases and J by 4 bases, and 9 bases separated the two germline ends. CDR3 residues: CASSDTAFNEKLFF. Here the CDR3 DNA reads TGTGCCAGCAGTGACACGGCATTTAATGAAAAACTGTTTTTT.

The J gene is TRBJ2-1, the V gene TRBV28; 8 nucleotides line up with TRBD2. This CDR3 has 14 amino acids. Germline V gene data show CDR1 as MDHEN and CDR2 as SYDVKM. Trimming took 4 bases from V and 4 from J; bases not matched to a gene: 3. DNA of the CDR3: TGTGCCAGCAGTTCCGGGACTAGGTACAATGAGCAGTTCTTC. It specifies CASSSGTRYNEQFF.

The chain carries TRBV6-1 and TRBJ2-7, with TRBD1 matching 9 bases. This CDR3 has 14 amino acids. V shed 6 bases, J shed 4 bases, and the junction held 7 bases outside the gene matches. CDR1 is MNHNS and CDR2 is SASEGT in the germline V gene. DNA of the CDR3: TGTGCCAGCAGGGCCGGGACAGGGTCATACGAGCAGTACTTC. Amino acid sequence: CASRAGTGSYEQYF.

The J gene is TRBJ2-7, the V gene TRBV28; TRBD1 matches 7 bases. CDR1 MDHEN and CDR2 SYDVKM come from the germline V gene. J was trimmed by 3 bases and V by 6 bases; bases with no gene match: 8. The CDR3 runs 14 residues. The CDR3 coding sequence is TGTGCCAGCAGGGAGACAGGGACGCTCTACGAGCAGTACTTC. It yields the protein CASRETGTLYEQYF.

The chain links TRBV6-5 to TRBJ1-1; D ambiguous. CDR1 and CDR2 (germline): MNHEY, SVGAGI. V was trimmed by 6 bases and J by 5 bases, leaving 13 bases between them. The CDR3 covers 13 residues. CDR3 nucleotide sequence: TGTGCCAGCAGGCGAGATCGGACTACTGAAGCTTTCTTT. This encodes CASRRDRTTEAFF.

This chain connects TRBV20-1 to TRBJ2-3; D remains ambiguous. Trimming removed 4 bases at V and 6 bases at J, with 8 bases between. From germline, CDR1 is DFQATT and CDR2 SNEGSKA (reference sequence). The CDR3 covers 11 residues. The CDR3: CSATRADTQYF. The CDR3 region has the DNA TGCAGTGCTACAAGGGCCGATACGCAGTATTTT.

This clone was observed once. The rearrangement links TRBV14 to TRBJ1-6, with a possible D match to TRBD1 (5 bases). V was cut by 1 base and J by 8 bases, with 6 bases left in between. This CDR3 is built from 13 residues. Per the germline V gene, CDR1 is SGHDN and CDR2 is FVKESK. The CDR3 loop is CASSQGGYSPLHF. The CDR3 DNA is TGTGCCAGCAGCCAAGGGGGGTATTCACCCCTCCACTTT.

V and J are TRBV13 and TRBJ1-1; TRBD1 aligns across 7 bases. The germline CDR1 and CDR2 sequences are PRHDT and FYEKMQ (reference sequence). Unmatched junction bases numbered 3, after V lost 5 bases and J lost 0 bases. This CDR3 contains 14 residues. As DNA, the CDR3 is TGTGCCAGCAGCCTACAGGGGCTGAACACTGAAGCTTTCTTT. It specifies CASSLQGLNTEAFF.

J is TRBJ1-6 and V is TRBV5-6; no clear D. CDR1 and CDR2 from the germline V gene are SGHDT and YYEEEE. V lost 2 bases, J lost 0 bases, and 6 bases lay in between. This CDR3 is built from 15 residues. CDR3 residues: CASSFPNSYNSPLHF. The CDR3, as DNA: TGTGCCAGCAGCTTTCCCAACTCCTATAATTCACCCCTCCACTTT.

V is TRBV30 and J is TRBJ1-5; D is uncertain. The CDR3 is 15 amino acids. CDR1 and CDR2 (germline): GTSNPN, SVGIG (reference sequence). V lost 3 bases to trimming and J lost 3 bases, with 15 bases between them. This CDR3 reads CAWSLRERDNQPQHF. CDR3 nucleotide sequence: TGTGCCTGGAGCTTGAGGGAAAGGGACAATCAGCCCCAGCATTTT. The full variable domain, with the rest looked up from reference TRBV30 and TRBJ1-5, is SQTIHQWPATLVQPVGSPLSLECTVEGTSNPNLYWYRQAAGRGLQLLFYSVGIGQISSEVPQNLSASRPQDRQFILSSKKLLLSDSGFYLCAWSLRERDNQPQHFGDGTRLSIL.

The table lists this clone with a few counts. This chain connects TRBV6-5 to TRBJ1-2; no clear D gene. Deletions cut 0 bases from V and 7 bases from J, with 12 bases between. The V gene's germline CDR1 is MNHEY and CDR2 SVGAGI. This CDR3 has 14 residues. The CDR3 protein is CASSYSIGVGGYTF. The CDR3 DNA is TGTGCCAGCAGTTACTCGATAGGTGTAGGTGGCTACACCTTC.

The chain combines TRBV4-2 with TRBJ2-3; 12 bases fit TRBD2. CDR1 LGHNA and CDR2 YNFKEQ come from the germline V gene. The V gene end was trimmed by 4 bases and the J gene end by 3 bases; junction bases not matched to a gene: 5. The CDR3 runs to 16 residues. CDR3 nucleotide sequence: TGTGCCAGCAGCCGCCGACTAGCGGGGGAGACAGATACGCAGTATTTT. This gives the protein CASSRRLAGETDTQYF.

The rearrangement uses TRBV5-6 and TRBJ2-7; D is uncertain. Germline V gene lookup returns CDR1 SGHDT and CDR2 YYEEEE. This CDR3 spans 14 amino acids. V was pared by 6 bases and J by 2 bases, with 15 bases between. CDR3 sequence reads: CASTLGGDTYEQYF. The CDR3 nucleotides are TGTGCCAGCACCCTAGGTGGGGATACCTACGAGCAGTACTTC.